What follows is one T cell receptor (beta chain) and its context. The clone's antigen remains unknown. One base away there is no much larger clone; base qualities are not given. This specimen comes from a study of tumor-infiltrating lymphocytes in localized non-small cell lung cancer (dated by TCRdb to the early 2020s). Background for the entire study: Several histologies were represented in the cohort, which also included both smokers and never-smokers as well as patients whose samples were collected after neoadjuvant chemotherapy. In total, the ICON cohort consisted of more than 120 surgical patients with localized non-small cell lung cancer who had their tumors resected. From each patient came resected tumor tissue plus uninvolved lung tissue from that same patient, and the uninvolved lung tissue was described as non-adjacent to the tumor. The paired tumor versus uninvolved lung comparison of immunoSEQ T-cell fraction included roughly 60 patients. The same patients underwent several integrated assays, with TCR sequencing performed together with flow cytometry, multiplex immunofluorescence, RNA-seq, exome sequencing and proteomics.

The immunoSEQ assay used for TCR sequencing gave the T-cell fraction in both tumor and uninvolved lung tissue. The paper's data handling went like this. In the survival analysis, patients were divided into a high T-cell fraction group (upper tertile) and a low T-cell fraction group (lower two tertiles), and the two groups were compared using a log-rank test. A signed-rank test was used to check for differences in T-cell fraction between paired tumor and uninvolved lung. The table comes from immuneACCESS by way of TCRdb, which keeps in-frame sequences with V and J called. Part of the clones is missing from these tables; in studies checked, under half for an unresolved V gene and the rest for unknown reasons. V and J calls and clone size follow that table, whereas D and trimming were derived from the DNA. In all, the sample holds approximately 13,000 clones, and 80% to 90% of those were seen once. The ten most abundant clones make up around 3.8% of the sample.

The study at large found these results: In line with immunofluorescence CD3 counts, TCRbeta sequencing supported higher T cell infiltration in tumors compared with uninvolved lung tissue. No difference in TCR-derived T-cell fraction was observed between the flow cytometry-defined immunotypes IM1 (good prognosis) and IM2 (poor prognosis). Assay coverage differed among patients according to how much tissue was available, so only a subset of the cohort had TCR sequencing. Because different assays used different pieces of the same tissue, technical variation could not be distinguished from intratumor heterogeneity.

Patient enrollment in ICON started in 2016, and the final patient was enrolled in late 2018. Fresh tumor and matched uninvolved tissue for in-depth immune analyses, including TCR sequencing, were collected from a subcohort of under 85 patients. No cell sorting was done, and TCR sequencing was instead run on DNA isolated from bulk tissue. The junction shows trimming of 2 bases on V and 2 bases on J, plus 13 bases between the germline ends. From the cysteine up to the phenylalanine, the CDR3 has a length of 15 residues. This entry keeps only the CDR3 DNA: 45 bases, framed from base 1. CDR1 and CDR2 were assigned from the germline V gene as MNHNS and SASEGT.

Recombination linked TRBV6-1 to TRBJ2-7; the D gene assignment is ambiguous. The sample comprised uninvolved lung tissue not adjacent to the tumor. The receptor was isolated from a human donor with non-small cell lung cancer. The DNA is as follows: TGTGCCAGCAGTGAACTAGGGATTTCCACCTACGAGCAGTACTTC. Translated, this gives CASSELGISTYEQYF.